The 30 T cell receptor beta chains reported below all come from one sample, sequenced in a study of shared clonotypes between healthy human individuals. Clones were read by immunoSEQ multiplex PCR, and TCRdb kept only the in-frame ones, dropping some. Of 2,500,000 or so clones in the sample, just under 95% were seen once. The sequenced sample consisted of naive CD4+ T cells from PBMCs. Documented subset: CD45RA+ positively selected. The receptors originated from a man in his late teens or twenties in good health. Some clones in this sample may be carry-over from other donors' samples.

This rearrangement joins TRBV7-9 to TRBJ2-7; D may match TRBD1 or TRBD2 (5 bases each). V was shortened by 4 bases and J by 5 bases, with 24 bases between the two germline ends. The CDR3 has 17 amino acids. Germline V lookup: CDR1 SEHNR, CDR2 FQNEAQ (reference sequence). This chain's CDR3 is CASSSLPRDLHPHEQYF. CDR3 nucleotides: TGTGCCAGCAGCTCGTTGCCCCGGGACCTCCACCCGCACGAGCAGTACTTC.

This chain links TRBV28 with TRBJ1-2, with D unresolved. Germline CDR1 is MDHEN and CDR2 is SYDVKM. With 2 bases removed from V and 4 bases from J, the gap between germline ends came to 11 bases. The CDR3 runs to 14 residues. The CDR3 here is CASSLTVRFYGYTF. As DNA, the CDR3 is TGTGCCAGCAGTTTAACCGTGCGGTTCTATGGCTACACCTTC.

The chain has TRBV7-6 and TRBJ2-3; D gene unclear. This CDR3 is 16 amino acids long. V was cut by 2 bases and J by 0 bases, with 12 bases left in between. CDR1 SGHVS and CDR2 FNYEAQ come from the germline V gene. The CDR3 DNA sequence: TGTGCCAGCAGCTTAACATGGTCCCCTAGCACAGATACGCAGTATTTT. Translation: CASSLTWSPSTDTQYF.

V and J are TRBV5-1 and TRBJ2-3; TRBD2 matches at 15 bases. This CDR3 spans 16 amino acids. Trimming at V came to 4 bases and at J to 6 bases, leaving 6 bases not matched to a gene. Germline V lookup: CDR1 SGHRS, CDR2 YFSETQ. CDR3 loop: CASSIGLAGGPDTQYF. The CDR3 nucleotides are TGCGCCAGCAGCATCGGACTAGCGGGAGGGCCGGATACGCAGTATTTT.

The chain links TRBV18 to TRBJ1-4, with a possible D match to TRBD1 (6 bases). The germline V gene has CDR1 KGHSH and CDR2 LQKENI. This CDR3 spans 15 amino acids. The V and J ends lost 1 base and 8 bases respectively, with 14 bases between them. CDR3 protein: CASSPQGQRREKLFF. DNA of the CDR3: TGTGCCAGCTCACCACAAGGACAGCGAAGGGAAAAACTGTTTTTT.

The V and J genes are TRBV5-4 and TRBJ2-6; D is unresolved. V was pared by 2 bases and J by 4 bases, with 13 bases between. The CDR3 runs to 16 residues. Germline V gene sequence: CDR1 SGHNT, CDR2 YYREEE (reference sequence). The CDR3 protein is CASSFSSRTGANVLTF. CDR3 nucleotides: TGTGCCAGCAGCTTTAGCTCGAGAACAGGGGCCAACGTCCTGACTTTC.

The chain recombines TRBV28 with TRBJ1-3; D is perhaps TRBD1 (5 bases). This CDR3 has 16 residues. The germline V gene has CDR1 MDHEN and CDR2 SYDVKM. The V end was cut by 5 bases, the J end by 1 base, with 15 bases between. In DNA form, the CDR3 reads TGTGCCAGCAGTCCCTCAGGGTATAGTTCTGGAAACACCATATATTTT. Protein sequence: CASSPSGYSSGNTIYF. Drawing the rest from reference TRBV28 and TRBJ1-3, the complete variable domain is DVKVTQSSRYLVKRTGEKVFLECVQDMDHENMFWYRQDPGLGLRLIYFSYDVKMKEKGDIPEGYSVSREKKERFSLILESASTNQTSMYLCASSPSGYSSGNTIYFGEGSWLTVV.

Turning to this clone: Other DNA sequences in the sample encode the same CDR3. The DNA for the CDR3 is TGCAGTGCTAGCAGCTCCTACGAGCAGTACTTC. This codes for CSASSSYEQYF. The chain recombines TRBV20-1 with TRBJ2-7; D unclear. V lost 3 bases to trimming and J lost 0 bases, with 3 bases between them. Germline values: CDR1 DFQATT, CDR2 SNEGSKA (reference sequence). This CDR3 region has 11 residues.

Concerning this clone: The same CDR3 arises from other DNA sequences in this sample as well. CDR3 protein: CASSPTSGTDTQYF. In DNA, the CDR3 is TGTGCCAGCTCACCGACTAGCGGTACAGATACGCAGTATTTT. The rearrangement uses TRBV18 and TRBJ2-3; 9 positions agree with TRBD2. The ends lost 3 bases at V and 3 bases at J; junction bases unmatched: 1. Germline values: CDR1 KGHSH, CDR2 LQKENI. The CDR3 extends over 14 amino acids. Drawing the rest from reference TRBV18 and TRBJ2-3, the complete variable domain is NAGVMQNPRHLVRRRGQEARLRCSPMKGHSHVYWYRQLPEEGLKFMVYLQKENIIDESGMPKERFSAEFPKEGPSILRIQQVVRGDSAAYFCASSPTSGTDTQYFGPGTRLTVL.

The chain carries TRBV6-5 and TRBJ1-1; D gene unclear. Germline CDR1 reads MNHEY; CDR2 reads SVGAGI. This CDR3 is 13 amino acids long. V lost 6 bases and J 3 bases, leaving 11 bases between the germline ends. The CDR3 protein is CASSRLGDTEAFF. CDR3 nucleotides: TGTGCCAGCAGCCGCCTTGGGGACACTGAAGCTTTCTTT.

This clone was detected once. The genes are TRBV28 and TRBJ1-2, with unresolved D. V lost 2 bases and J lost 4, with 8 bases in between. Germline V gene data show CDR1 as MDHEN and CDR2 as SYDVKM. The CDR3 has 13 residues. DNA of the CDR3: TGTGCCAGCAGTTTAGTACAGTTCTATGGCTACACCTTC. This sequence encodes CASSLVQFYGYTF.

The gene calls are TRBV7-9 and TRBJ1-2; no definite D call. This CDR3 has 14 residues. The ends were cut back, 6 bases at V and 8 bases at J, with 19 bases in the middle. The V gene's germline CDR1 is SEHNR and CDR2 FQNEAQ (reference sequence). The CDR3 sequence is CASSVALSGFGYTF. The DNA for the CDR3 is TGTGCCAGCAGTGTCGCACTCTCTGGGTTCGGCTACACCTTC.

V usage is TRBV2 and J usage is TRBJ1-3; D not certain. CDR3 length equals 13 residues. Trimming left V 8 bases short and J 0 bases short, with 8 bases between. The germline gives CDR1 SNHLY, CDR2 FYNNEI. CDR3 protein: CASQKSSGNTIYF. CDR3 DNA sequence: TGTGCCAGCCAAAAGAGCTCTGGAAACACCATATATTTT.

V is TRBV7-2 and J is TRBJ2-1; D is perhaps TRBD2 (6 bases). Per the germline V gene, CDR1 is SGHTA and CDR2 is FQGNSA. V lost 1 base and J 8 bases, leaving 9 bases between the germline ends. The CDR3 runs to 13 residues. The DNA of the CDR3 is TGTGCCAGCAGCTTAGATACTAGCCATGAGCAGTTCTTC. Its protein is CASSLDTSHEQFF.

The chain joins TRBV19 to TRBJ2-3; D not certain. This CDR3 region has 18 residues. Trimming shortened V by 1 base and J by 0 bases, and 17 bases separated the two germline ends. The germline gives CDR1 LNHDA, CDR2 SQIVND (reference sequence). The CDR3, as DNA: TGTGCCAGTAGTATAGGATTTAGCCTTGGGTTTAGCACAGATACGCAGTATTTT. Translated: CASSIGFSLGFSTDTQYF.

About this clone: Other DNA sequences in this sample translate to the same CDR3. This chain connects TRBV28 to TRBJ1-1; no reliable D call. Trimming stripped 2 bases from V and 0 bases from J, with 4 bases between. The CDR3 runs 13 residues. CDR1 and CDR2 (germline): MDHEN, SYDVKM. This chain's CDR3 is CASSLGLNTEAFF. The CDR3 region has the DNA TGTGCCAGCAGTTTAGGGCTGAACACTGAAGCTTTCTTT.

This rearrangement joins TRBV6-6 to TRBJ2-3; 8 positions match TRBD1. The CDR3 has 14 residues. V lost 8 bases, J lost 7 bases, and 11 bases stayed unmatched. CDR1 is MNHNY and CDR2 is SVGAGI in the germline V gene (reference sequence). CDR3 sequence (DNA): TGTGCCAGCCTGAGGCCAGGGGGCGATAATACGCAGTATTTT. Amino acids: CASLRPGGDNTQYF.

The V and J genes are TRBV6-5 and TRBJ2-1; TRBD2 might be the D (6 bases). Germline V lookup: CDR1 MNHEY, CDR2 SVGAGI. The CDR3 length is 13 residues. Between the trimmed V and J ends, which lost 6 bases and 2 bases, there was a span of 8 bases. CDR3 region: CASRGGAYNEQFF. The CDR3 region has the DNA TGTGCCAGCAGGGGGGGAGCCTACAATGAGCAGTTCTTC.

On this clone: Other DNA sequences within the sample encode an identical CDR3. The chain has TRBV6-6 and TRBJ2-7; no clear D gene. CDR3 size: 11 residues. The germline V gene encodes CDR1 MNHNY and CDR2 SVGAGI (reference sequence). Trimming pared 4 bases from V and 3 bases from J, leaving 4 bases between. CDR3 in DNA: TGTGCCAGCAGTTCCTACTACGAGCAGTACTTC. It specifies CASSSYYEQYF.

V usage is TRBV2 and J usage is TRBJ2-5, with 7 bases matching TRBD2. The CDR3 has 12 residues. The V segment lost 7 bases and the J segment 6 bases; nucleotides outside the gene matches: 5. CDR1 SNHLY and CDR2 FYNNEI come from the germline V gene. The CDR3 loop is CASTGGAKTQYF. The CDR3 nucleotides read TGTGCCAGCACGGGGGGAGCGAAGACCCAGTACTTC.

The rearrangement links TRBV2 to TRBJ2-7; D is unresolved. V shed 5 bases and J shed 4 bases, with 12 bases lying between them. This CDR3 contains 13 residues. CDR1 is SNHLY, CDR2 FYNNEI, per germline. CDR3 sequence reads: CASSLGAVYEQYF. The CDR3 DNA reads TGTGCCAGCAGTTTGGGTGCGGTGTACGAGCAGTACTTC.

This clone has a handful of counts. This chain joins TRBV14 and TRBJ1-1, with D possibly TRBD1 on 5 matching bases. Trimming left V 3 bases short and J 11 bases short, with 13 bases between. CDR3 length: 12 residues. Germline V gives CDR1 SGHDN, CDR2 FVKESK. CDR3 sequence: CASSQSGTGAFF. DNA of the CDR3: TGTGCCAGCAGCCAGTCCGGGACGGGGGCTTTCTTT.

This clone has only a few counts. CDR3 DNA: TGTGCCAGCGGACAGGGGGCTCGTGGCTACACCTTC. It is translated as CASGQGARGYTF. The chain is built from TRBV28 and TRBJ1-2, with 11 bases that match TRBD1. V trimming: 8 bases; J trimming: 7 bases; junction bases outside the gene matches: 3. From germline, CDR1 is MDHEN and CDR2 SYDVKM. The CDR3 runs to 12 residues.

This chain uses TRBV7-9 with TRBJ2-1; the D is unclear. Germline V gives CDR1 SEHNR, CDR2 FQNEAQ (reference sequence). Trimming removed 5 bases at V and 6 bases at J, with 5 bases between. This CDR3 comprises 11 residues. CDR3 DNA: TGTGCCAGCAGCCGTGGCAATGAGCAGTTCTTC. It yields the protein CASSRGNEQFF.

The chain has TRBV30 and TRBJ1-5; 7 nucleotides line up with TRBD1. This CDR3 region has 13 residues. The germline CDR1 and CDR2 sequences are GTSNPN and SVGIG (reference sequence). The V and J ends lost 2 bases and 9 bases, in that order; junction bases with no gene match: 7. In nucleotides, the CDR3 is TGTGCCTGGAGTAATAAAGGGGGCAGGCCCCAGCATTTT. Protein product: CAWSNKGGRPQHF.

This clone occurred once. This rearrangement joins TRBV19 to TRBJ1-1, with D tentatively TRBD1 (5 bases). Germline V lookup: CDR1 LNHDA, CDR2 SQIVND (reference sequence). Deletions cut 1 base from V and 10 bases from J, with 22 bases between. This CDR3 region has 16 residues. CDR3 DNA: TGTGCCAGTAGTATAGGCAGGGAGTGGCCTCCGAGGGCAGCTTTCTTT. Its protein is CASSIGREWPPRAAFF. Supplemented by reference TRBV19 and TRBJ1-1, the full variable domain reads DGGITQSPKYLFRKEGQNVTLSCEQNLNHDAMYWYRQDPGQGLRLIYYSQIVNDFQKGDIAEGYSVSREKKESFPLTVTSAQKNPTAFYLCASSIGREWPPRAAFFGQGTRLTVV.

The chain links TRBV7-2 to TRBJ2-3; 11 positions agree with TRBD2. The CDR3 covers 19 residues. CDR1 SGHTA and CDR2 FQGNSA come from the germline V gene. V dropped 1 base and J dropped 3; count of bases not matched to a gene: 12. CDR3 region: CASSLVPLAGGSLTDTQYF. Here the CDR3 DNA reads TGTGCCAGCAGCTTAGTGCCCCTAGCGGGAGGAAGTTTGACAGATACGCAGTATTTT. The complete variable domain, with remaining parts taken from reference TRBV7-2 and TRBJ2-3, reads GAGVSQSPSNKVTEKGKDVELRCDPISGHTALYWYRQSLGQGLEFLIYFQGNSAPDKSGLPSDRFSAERTGGSVSTLTIQRTQQEDSAVYLCASSLVPLAGGSLTDTQYFGPGTRLTVL.

The chain recombines TRBV28 with TRBJ2-3, with no clear D. Germline V gene sequence: CDR1 MDHEN, CDR2 SYDVKM. The CDR3 spans 13 residues. Trimming removed 2 bases at V and 1 base at J, with 4 bases between. DNA for the CDR3: TGTGCCAGCAGTTTAAAGGGCACAGATACGCAGTATTTT. It encodes CASSLKGTDTQYF. The entire variable domain, with the rest obtained from reference TRBV28 and TRBJ2-3, is as follows: DVKVTQSSRYLVKRTGEKVFLECVQDMDHENMFWYRQDPGLGLRLIYFSYDVKMKEKGDIPEGYSVSREKKERFSLILESASTNQTSMYLCASSLKGTDTQYFGPGTRLTVL.

This clone was seen a handful of times. This chain connects TRBV2 to TRBJ1-5; tentatively, D is TRBD1 (5 bases). With 8 bases removed from V and 6 bases from J, the gap between germline ends came to 8 bases. Germline CDR1 and CDR2: SNHLY and FYNNEI. The CDR3 is made up of 11 amino acids. The CDR3 bases are TGTGCCAGCGGGGGGAGTCAGCCCCAGCATTTT. It translates to CASGGSQPQHF.

This sequence joins TRBV5-1 and TRBJ1-4; TRBD1 matches at 7 bases. CDR3 size: 15 residues. The trim removed 1 base at V and 6 bases at J, leaving 6 bases unmatched. The germline V gene has CDR1 SGHRS and CDR2 YFSETQ. CDR3 residues: CASSLSVGGHEKLFF. The CDR3 DNA sequence: TGCGCCAGCAGCTTGTCGGTAGGGGGCCATGAAAAACTGTTTTTT.